These T cell receptor beta chains were read from a single sample in a study of blood T cell repertoires in COVID-19. Clones were read by immunoSEQ multiplex PCR, and TCRdb kept only the in-frame ones, dropping some. This table holds roughly 250,000 clones, about 91% found once. Source material: PBMCs or T cells enriched from blood (not recorded which). The source is a woman in her 40s with acute COVID-19. The CDR3 runs from the conserved cysteine through the conserved F or W. D genes are given only for firm matches. Not every row has a clone size; where given, it reads once, few, many or a size class.

abundance: .
d_gene: .
v_gene: TRBV9
CDR3aa: CASSTSPSGQGNEQFF

abundance: .
d_gene: TRBD1
v_gene: TRBV5-5
CDR3aa: CASSLGQGATNEKLFF

abundance: many
d_gene: .
v_gene: TRBV12-5
CDR3aa: CASGLSRVPGNTIYF

abundance: .
d_gene: TRBD1
v_gene: TRBV29-1
CDR3aa: CSVGQGPSTDTQYF

abundance: .
d_gene: .
v_gene: TRBV24-1
CDR3aa: CATKGEFGTDTQYF

abundance: .
d_gene: .
v_gene: TRBV29-1
CDR3aa: CSVPTGAEAFF

abundance: .
d_gene: .
v_gene: TRBV7-2
CDR3aa: CASSLAGLAKNIQYF

abundance: .
d_gene: .
v_gene: TRBV29-1
CDR3aa: CSAELGHPYNEQFF

abundance: .
d_gene: .
v_gene: TRBV12-3/TRBV12-4
CDR3aa: CASRSTGTHIYTF

abundance: .
d_gene: .
v_gene: TRBV10-3
CDR3aa: CAISSVQNTEAFF

abundance: .
d_gene: TRBD2
v_gene: TRBV11-3
CDR3aa: CASSLAGGYNEQFF

abundance: .
d_gene: .
v_gene: TRBV5-6
CDR3aa: CASSLGVSGANVLTF

abundance: .
d_gene: .
v_gene: TRBV27
CDR3aa: CASSWAGQDNSPLHF

abundance: once
d_gene: .
v_gene: TRBV28
CDR3aa: CASSLGTSQPQHF

abundance: .
d_gene: TRBD1
v_gene: TRBV11-3
CDR3aa: CASSLEQGVQETQYF

abundance: .
d_gene: .
v_gene: TRBV12-5
CDR3aa: CASGYSNQPQHF

abundance: .
d_gene: TRBD2
v_gene: TRBV11-2
CDR3aa: CASSPKAGGTDTQYF

abundance: once
d_gene: TRBD2
v_gene: TRBV7-9
CDR3aa: CASSTPPMAGGAGDTQYF